Reported below is one T cell receptor (beta chain). These data come from a study of blood T cell repertoires in COVID-19. Whole-study context: Researchers got acute and convalescent COVID-19 samples from the United States, Italy and Spain. PBMCs, B-cell-depleted T cells, or T cells were the source of the cDNA or gDNA that made up the material.

In the authors' workflow: Reference gene primers were amplified, and this amplification served to estimate nucleated cell counts. The data were produced by immunoSEQ multiplex PCR, yet TCRdb's version contains in-frame clones alone and is incomplete. Clone size and the V and J calls come from that table; the DNA yielded D and trimming. Found here are roughly 100,000 clones, roughly 84% of them singletons; the top ten hold about 2%. Trimming pared 5 bases from V and 6 bases from J, leaving 13 bases between. Germline values: CDR1 LNHNV, CDR2 YYDKDF (reference sequence). The CDR3 spans 14 residues. The sample consisted of peripheral blood. This clonotype was obtained from a man between 70 and 80 years old with active or convalescent COVID-19. The chain carries TRBV15 and TRBJ1-4; D is perhaps TRBD1 (6 bases). This CDR3 reads CATSLWGHDEKLFF. Here the CDR3 DNA reads TGTGCCACCAGCTTGTGGGGGCATGATGAAAAACTGTTTTTT.